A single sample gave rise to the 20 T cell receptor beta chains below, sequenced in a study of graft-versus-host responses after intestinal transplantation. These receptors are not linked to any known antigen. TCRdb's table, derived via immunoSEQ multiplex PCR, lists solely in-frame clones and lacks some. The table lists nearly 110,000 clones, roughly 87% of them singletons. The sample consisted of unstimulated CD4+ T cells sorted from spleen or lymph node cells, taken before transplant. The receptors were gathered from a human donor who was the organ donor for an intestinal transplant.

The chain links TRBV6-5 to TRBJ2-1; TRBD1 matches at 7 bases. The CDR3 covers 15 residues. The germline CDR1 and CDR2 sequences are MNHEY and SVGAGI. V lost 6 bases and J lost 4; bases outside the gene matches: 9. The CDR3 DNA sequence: TGTGCCAGCAGCGCCGGGACAGTAGCTTACAATGAGCAGTTCTTC. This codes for CASSAGTVAYNEQFF.

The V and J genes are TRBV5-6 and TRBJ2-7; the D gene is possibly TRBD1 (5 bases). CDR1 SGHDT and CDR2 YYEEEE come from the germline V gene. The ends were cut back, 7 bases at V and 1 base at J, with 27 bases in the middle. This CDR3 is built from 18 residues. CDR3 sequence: CASLRYLRQGGRSYEQYF. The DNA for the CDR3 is TGTGCCAGCCTTCGATATCTTCGCCAGGGCGGTAGGTCCTACGAGCAGTACTTC.

The CDR3 DNA reads TGTGCCAGTAGTTCCCCTACGCAGGGGGGAGAGACCCAGTACTTC. It encodes CASSSPTQGGETQYF. The chain recombines TRBV19 with TRBJ2-5; D is possibly TRBD1 (7 bases). Trimming shortened V by 5 bases and J by 4 bases, and 17 bases separated the two germline ends. In germline, CDR1 is LNHDA, CDR2 SQIVND (reference sequence). The CDR3 contains 15 residues.

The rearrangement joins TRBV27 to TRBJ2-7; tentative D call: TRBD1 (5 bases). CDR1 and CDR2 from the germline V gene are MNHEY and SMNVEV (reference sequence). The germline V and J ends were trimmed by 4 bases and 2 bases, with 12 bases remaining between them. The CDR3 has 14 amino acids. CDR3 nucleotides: TGTGCCAGCAGTTCAACTACAGGAACCTACGAGCAGTACTTC. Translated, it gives CASSSTTGTYEQYF.

CDR3 amino acids: CASSFSPGNSGNTIYF. CDR3 DNA: TGTGCCAGCAGCTTTAGCCCGGGTAACTCTGGAAACACCATATATTTT. The chain combines TRBV5-6 with TRBJ1-3; D uncertain. The ends were cut back, 2 bases at V and 0 bases at J, with 12 bases in the middle. This CDR3 is 16 amino acids long. Germline assignment: CDR1 SGHDT and CDR2 YYEEEE.

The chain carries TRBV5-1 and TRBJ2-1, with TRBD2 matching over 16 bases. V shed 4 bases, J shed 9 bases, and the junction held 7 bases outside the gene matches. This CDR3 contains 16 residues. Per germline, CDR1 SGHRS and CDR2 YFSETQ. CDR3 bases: TGCGCCAGCAGCGTGGGACTAGCGGGAGGGCCGGGTGAGCAGTTCTTC. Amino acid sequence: CASSVGLAGGPGEQFF.

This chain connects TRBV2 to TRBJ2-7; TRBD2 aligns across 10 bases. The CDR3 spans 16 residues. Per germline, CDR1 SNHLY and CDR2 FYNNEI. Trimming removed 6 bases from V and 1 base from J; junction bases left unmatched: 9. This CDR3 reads CASRGSSGSGSYEQYF. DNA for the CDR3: TGTGCCAGCAGGGGGTCTAGCGGGAGTGGGTCCTACGAGCAGTACTTC.

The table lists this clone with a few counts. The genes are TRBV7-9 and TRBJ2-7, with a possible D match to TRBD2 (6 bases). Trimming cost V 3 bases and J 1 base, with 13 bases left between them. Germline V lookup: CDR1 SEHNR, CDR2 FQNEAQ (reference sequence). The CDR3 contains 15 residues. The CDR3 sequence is CASSFGGGLSYEQYF. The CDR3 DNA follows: TGTGCCAGCAGCTTCGGGGGAGGTCTTTCCTACGAGCAGTACTTC.

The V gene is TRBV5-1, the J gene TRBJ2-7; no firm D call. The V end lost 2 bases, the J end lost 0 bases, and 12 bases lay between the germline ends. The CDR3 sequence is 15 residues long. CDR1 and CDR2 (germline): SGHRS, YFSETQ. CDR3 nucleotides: TGCGCCAGCAGCTTTAACAGCTTCCTCTCCTACGAGCAGTACTTC. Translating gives CASSFNSFLSYEQYF.

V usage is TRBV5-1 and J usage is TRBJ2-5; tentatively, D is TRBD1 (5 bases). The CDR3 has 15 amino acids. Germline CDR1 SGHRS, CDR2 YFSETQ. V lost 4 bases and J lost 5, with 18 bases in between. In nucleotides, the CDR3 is TGCGCCAGCAGCCAAGGGGCGGCACCCACCGAGACCCAGTACTTC. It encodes CASSQGAAPTETQYF.

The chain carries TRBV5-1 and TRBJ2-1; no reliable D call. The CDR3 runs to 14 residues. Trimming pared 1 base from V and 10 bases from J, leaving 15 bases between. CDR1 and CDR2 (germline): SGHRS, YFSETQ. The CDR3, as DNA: TGCGCCAGCAGCTTGTCGTCGTCCTCCGGCGAGCAGTTCTTC. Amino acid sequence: CASSLSSSSGEQFF.

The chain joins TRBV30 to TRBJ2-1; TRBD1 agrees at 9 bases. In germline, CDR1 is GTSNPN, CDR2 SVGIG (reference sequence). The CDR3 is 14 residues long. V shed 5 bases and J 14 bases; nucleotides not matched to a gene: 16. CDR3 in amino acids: CAWEQGANGLDKFF. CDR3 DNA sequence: TGTGCCTGGGAACAGGGGGCTAATGGACTAGATAAGTTCTTC.

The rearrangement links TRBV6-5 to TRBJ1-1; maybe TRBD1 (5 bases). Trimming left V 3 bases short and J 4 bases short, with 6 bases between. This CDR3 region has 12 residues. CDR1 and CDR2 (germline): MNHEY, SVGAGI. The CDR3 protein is CASSYGGTEAFF. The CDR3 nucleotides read TGTGCCAGCAGTTATGGGGGCACTGAAGCTTTCTTT.

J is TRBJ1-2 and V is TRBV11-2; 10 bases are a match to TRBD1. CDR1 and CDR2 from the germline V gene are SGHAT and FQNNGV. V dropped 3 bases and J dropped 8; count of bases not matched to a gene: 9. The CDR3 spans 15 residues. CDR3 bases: TGTGCCAGCAGCTTTGTCCGGGACAGGGGAGGAGGCTACACCTTC. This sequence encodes CASSFVRDRGGGYTF.

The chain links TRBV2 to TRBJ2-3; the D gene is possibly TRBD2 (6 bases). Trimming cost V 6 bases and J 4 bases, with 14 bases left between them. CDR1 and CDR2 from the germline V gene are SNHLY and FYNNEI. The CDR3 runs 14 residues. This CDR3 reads CASSLAEPPDTQYF. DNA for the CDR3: TGTGCCAGCAGCTTAGCGGAGCCCCCAGATACGCAGTATTTT. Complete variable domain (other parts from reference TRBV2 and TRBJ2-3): EPEVTQTPSHQVTQMGQEVILRCVPISNHLYFYWYRQILGQKVEFLVSFYNNEISEKSEIFDDQFSVERPDGSNFTLKIRSTKLEDSAMYFCASSLAEPPDTQYFGPGTRLTVL.

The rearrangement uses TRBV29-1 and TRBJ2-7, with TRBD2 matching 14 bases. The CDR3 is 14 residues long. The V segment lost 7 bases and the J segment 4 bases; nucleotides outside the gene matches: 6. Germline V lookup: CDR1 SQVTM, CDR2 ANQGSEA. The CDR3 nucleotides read TGCAGCGCCGCCGGGACTAGCGGGAGTTACGAGCAGTACTTC. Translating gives CSAAGTSGSYEQYF.

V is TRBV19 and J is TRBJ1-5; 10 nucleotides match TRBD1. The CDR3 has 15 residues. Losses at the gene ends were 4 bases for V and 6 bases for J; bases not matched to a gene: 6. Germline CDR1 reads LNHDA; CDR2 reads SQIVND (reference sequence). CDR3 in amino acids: CASSTLTGGSQPQHF. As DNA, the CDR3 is TGTGCCAGTAGTACACTGACAGGGGGCAGTCAGCCCCAGCATTTT.

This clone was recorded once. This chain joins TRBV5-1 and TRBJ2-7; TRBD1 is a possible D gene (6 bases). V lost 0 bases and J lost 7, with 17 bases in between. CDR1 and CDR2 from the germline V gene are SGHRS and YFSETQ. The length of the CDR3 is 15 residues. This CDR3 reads CASSLAPGAYREQYF. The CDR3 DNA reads TGCGCCAGCAGCTTGGCCCCAGGGGCGTACAGGGAGCAGTACTTC.

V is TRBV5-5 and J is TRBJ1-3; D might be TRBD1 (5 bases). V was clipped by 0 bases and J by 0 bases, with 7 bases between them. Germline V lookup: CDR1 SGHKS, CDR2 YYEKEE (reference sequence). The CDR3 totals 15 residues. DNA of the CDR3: TGTGCCAGCAGCTTGGGAGGGGCCTCTGGAAACACCATATATTTT. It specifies CASSLGGASGNTIYF.

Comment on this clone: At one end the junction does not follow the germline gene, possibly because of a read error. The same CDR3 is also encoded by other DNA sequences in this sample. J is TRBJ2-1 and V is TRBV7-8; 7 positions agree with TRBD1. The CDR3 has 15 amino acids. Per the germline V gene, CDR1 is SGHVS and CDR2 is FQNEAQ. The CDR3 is CASSLERGPHNEQFF. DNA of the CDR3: TGTGCTAGCAGCTTAGAAAGGGGGCCCCACAATGAGCAGTTCTTC.